These 24 T cell receptor beta chains share one sample of origin, sequenced in a study of memory CD4+ T cells and cytomegalovirus serostatus. Measured with immunoSEQ multiplex PCR; TCRdb has only the in-frame clones, and not every one. The sample carries tens of thousands of clones, roughly 87% recorded once. The sort gate was single viable CD3+CD4+CD8-CD45RO+ cells for memory CD4+ T cells. The source material was memory CD4+ T cells from blood. The receptors were sampled from an adult in good health and CMV-seronegative.

This sequence joins TRBV28 and TRBJ1-1, with 8 bases lining up with TRBD1. The V gene end was trimmed by 5 bases and the J gene end by 5 bases; junction bases not matched to a gene: 13. CDR1 is MDHEN and CDR2 is SYDVKM in the germline V gene. The CDR3 is 16 amino acids. This CDR3 is CASSPTGGRWETEAFF. The CDR3 DNA is TGTGCCAGCAGTCCCACAGGGGGGAGGTGGGAAACTGAAGCTTTCTTT.

The rearrangement joins TRBV18 to TRBJ2-5; 11 bases are a match to TRBD2. This CDR3 contains 16 residues. J gave up 2 bases and V 4 bases, and 6 bases lay outside the gene matches. Germline CDR1 KGHSH, CDR2 LQKENI. The CDR3 loop is CASSRGTSGQQETQYF. The CDR3 DNA reads as TGTGCCAGCTCACGGGGGACTAGCGGTCAACAAGAGACCCAGTACTTC.

The chain carries TRBV5-6 and TRBJ1-5; 8 nucleotides agree with TRBD1. Germline CDR1 is SGHDT and CDR2 is YYEEEE. The ends lost 4 bases at V and 2 bases at J; junction bases unmatched: 2. The CDR3 runs 14 residues. The CDR3 spells CASSETGGNQPQHF. The DNA of the CDR3 is TGTGCCAGCAGCGAGACAGGGGGCAATCAGCCCCAGCATTTT.

The V call is TRBV9, the J call TRBJ2-1; no clear D. CDR1 is SGDLS, CDR2 YYNGEE, per germline. This CDR3 contains 11 residues. The V gene lost 4 bases and the J gene lost 9 bases, with 8 bases spanning the gap. The CDR3 sequence: CASSFHGEQFF. The CDR3 nucleotides are TGTGCCAGCAGCTTTCACGGTGAGCAGTTCTTC.

This clone was seen just once. This sequence joins TRBV28 and TRBJ2-7; 7 bases map to TRBD1. The germline CDR1 and CDR2 sequences are MDHEN and SYDVKM. The CDR3 is 13 residues long. J gave up 3 bases and V 6 bases, and 5 bases lay outside the gene matches. CDR3 amino acids: CASRRQGNYEQYF. CDR3 coding DNA: TGTGCCAGCAGACGACAGGGAAACTACGAGCAGTACTTC.

The gene calls are TRBV25-1 and TRBJ2-2, with a possible D match to TRBD1 (6 bases). The V gene's germline CDR1 is MGHDK and CDR2 SYGVNS. The CDR3 is 13 amino acids. The V end was cut by 4 bases, the J end by 5 bases, with 8 bases between. Here the CDR3 reads CASSATGTGELFF. The CDR3 DNA sequence: TGTGCCAGCAGTGCCACAGGGACCGGGGAGCTGTTTTTT.

The chain uses TRBV6-6 and TRBJ2-7, with 7 bases that match TRBD1. The CDR3 has 15 amino acids. V gave up 4 bases and J gave up 5 bases; unmatched junction bases: 11. Germline V gives CDR1 MNHNY, CDR2 SVGAGI (reference sequence). In DNA form, the CDR3 reads TGTGCCAGCAGTTGGCCCGACAGGGCAGGCGACGAGCAGTACTTC. Translation: CASSWPDRAGDEQYF.

The chain employs TRBV28 and TRBJ2-2; unclear D gene. The CDR3 runs 15 residues. Germline V gene lookup returns CDR1 MDHEN and CDR2 SYDVKM. V was trimmed by 3 bases and J by 7 bases, leaving 15 bases between them. CDR3 nucleotide sequence: TGTGCCAGCAGTTTCTCTAGATATGGCGTCGGGGAGCTGTTTTTT. Residues: CASSFSRYGVGELFF.

This clone has only a few counts. This rearrangement joins TRBV6-5 to TRBJ1-1, with 7 bases that match TRBD1. The CDR3 totals 13 residues. Germline V lookup: CDR1 MNHEY, CDR2 SVGAGI. With V trimmed by 6 bases and J by 11 bases, 12 bases remained unmatched. The CDR3 DNA follows: TGTGCCAGCAGGTCCGGGACAGCGAGGTACGCTTTCTTT. Its translation is CASRSGTARYAFF.

The chain employs TRBV5-1 and TRBJ1-2; TRBD1 matches 8 bases. V trimming: 4 bases; J trimming: 6 bases; junction bases outside the gene matches: 5. CDR1 is SGHRS and CDR2 is YFSETQ in the germline V gene. CDR3 length: 13 residues. The CDR3 DNA is TGCGCCAGCAGCCCAGGGACAGGAGATGGCTACACCTTC. Its translation is CASSPGTGDGYTF.

V usage is TRBV6-1 and J usage is TRBJ1-1; weak D call: TRBD1 (5 bases). V shed 1 base and J shed 1 base, with 7 bases lying between them. CDR3 length: 14 amino acids. The V gene's germline CDR1 is MNHNS and CDR2 SASEGT. The CDR3 DNA is TGTGCCAGCAGTGAAGGGGGGAAGAACACTGAAGCTTTCTTT. Amino acids: CASSEGGKNTEAFF.

The chain links TRBV6-1 to TRBJ1-2, with a tentative D call TRBD1 (6 bases). This CDR3 has 12 residues. Germline V gives CDR1 MNHNS, CDR2 SASEGT. The germline V and J ends were trimmed by 10 bases and 5 bases, with 14 bases remaining between them. The CDR3 region has the DNA TGTGCCATCCCGTGGGGGCAGTATGGCTACACCTTC. Residues: CAIPWGQYGYTF.

The chain joins TRBV10-3 to TRBJ2-3; TRBD2 might be the D (7 bases). The CDR3 covers 13 residues. V was trimmed by 9 bases and J by 2 bases, leaving 12 bases between them. Germline V gene data show CDR1 as ENHRY and CDR2 as SYGVKD. For the CDR3, the DNA is TGTGCCATTAGGGGGGACTACACAGATACGCAGTATTTT. Amino acids: CAIRGDYTDTQYF.

V gene TRBV4-3 combines with J gene TRBJ2-2, with 8 bases identical to TRBD1. CDR1 LGHNA and CDR2 YSLEER come from the germline V gene. CDR3 size: 19 residues. V was pared by 0 bases and J by 4 bases, with 13 bases of the junction left unmatched. The CDR3 DNA reads as TGCGCCAGCAGCCAAGATAGGGGTCCGACAGGGGACGGCACCGGGGAGCTGTTTTTT. Protein: CASSQDRGPTGDGTGELFF.

The V gene is TRBV19, the J gene TRBJ1-5; no definite D call. The ends were cut back, 4 bases at V and 6 bases at J, with 13 bases in the middle. This CDR3 region has 14 residues. CDR1 LNHDA and CDR2 SQIVND come from the germline V gene (reference sequence). The CDR3, as DNA: TGTGCCAGTAGTAGGGAAGGGCTTGGTCAGCCCCAGCATTTT. It translates to CASSREGLGQPQHF.

The rearrangement uses TRBV7-8 and TRBJ1-6; TRBD1 agrees at 7 bases. The trim removed 2 bases at V and 6 bases at J, leaving 4 bases unmatched. The CDR3 consists of 15 residues. The V gene's germline CDR1 is SGHVS and CDR2 FQNEAQ. CDR3 sequence reads: CASSLQGQTNSPLHF. The DNA for the CDR3 is TGTGCCAGCAGCTTACAGGGACAGACTAATTCACCCCTCCACTTT.

This chain links TRBV9 with TRBJ2-3, with TRBD2 matching 10 bases. Germline V lookup: CDR1 SGDLS, CDR2 YYNGEE. The junction had 7 bases not matched to a gene; V was cut back by 3 bases and J by 6 bases. CDR3 length equals 15 residues. The CDR3 nucleotides read TGTGCCAGCAGCGCCACTAGCGGGGCGTGGGATACGCAGTATTTT. Translation: CASSATSGAWDTQYF.

In this sample, this clone turned up a few times. The rearrangement uses TRBV19 and TRBJ1-1, with a possible D match to TRBD1 (5 bases). The CDR3 loop spans 13 amino acids. V lost 0 bases and J 9 bases, leaving 11 bases between the germline ends. Germline-derived CDR1 and CDR2 are LNHDA and SQIVND (reference sequence). CDR3: CASSIDRGFQAFF. CDR3 DNA: TGTGCCAGTAGTATAGATCGGGGGTTCCAAGCTTTCTTT.

The rearrangement uses TRBV4-3 and TRBJ2-3; possible D gene TRBD2, 7 bases. The CDR3 is made up of 18 amino acids. Germline loops: CDR1 LGHNA, CDR2 YSLEER. V dropped 1 base and J dropped 6 bases, with 23 bases sitting between them. CDR3 DNA: TGCGCCAGCAGCCAAGCCATATCCGGCGGGGGCGCGGGGGATACGCAGTATTTT. Protein: CASSQAISGGGAGDTQYF.

The chain carries TRBV15 and TRBJ1-6, with 8 bases aligning to TRBD1. Germline loops: CDR1 LNHNV, CDR2 YYDKDF (reference sequence). The CDR3 contains 16 residues. The J segment lost 10 bases and the V segment lost 0 bases, leaving 8 bases of the junction unmatched. As DNA, the CDR3 is TGTGCCACCAGCAGAGAAGACAGGGGATACGTGTCACCCCTCCACTTT. Residues: CATSREDRGYVSPLHF.

This chain connects TRBV7-2 to TRBJ2-2, with D unresolved. V shed 3 bases and J shed 4 bases, with 6 bases lying between them. CDR3 size: 13 residues. CDR1 and CDR2 from the germline V gene are SGHTA and FQGNSA. Here the CDR3 reads CASSFDPTGELFF. CDR3 nucleotides: TGTGCCAGCAGCTTTGACCCCACCGGGGAGCTGTTTTTT.

V is TRBV30 and J is TRBJ1-5; D unclear. This CDR3 is 13 amino acids long. The germline CDR1 and CDR2 sequences are GTSNPN and SVGIG (reference sequence). V was cut by 1 base and J by 6 bases, with 10 bases left in between. The CDR3 region is CAWSGEGSQPQHF. The DNA of the CDR3 is TGTGCCTGGAGTGGAGAGGGAAGTCAGCCCCAGCATTTT.

This chain uses TRBV10-3 with TRBJ1-2, with 7 bases that match TRBD1. The J segment lost 4 bases and the V segment lost 3 bases, leaving 8 bases of the junction unmatched. The CDR3 has 15 amino acids. Germline lookup yields CDR1 ENHRY and CDR2 SYGVKD. The CDR3 DNA is TGTGCCATCAGTGATGGAGGGGGCGGGGGCTATGGCTACACCTTC. Residues: CAISDGGGGGYGYTF.

This clone has a single count. V is TRBV28 and J is TRBJ1-5; TRBD1 aligns across 8 bases. The CDR3 is 15 residues long. V shed 8 bases, J shed 7 bases, and the junction held 13 bases outside the gene matches. Germline-derived CDR1 and CDR2 are MDHEN and SYDVKM. The CDR3 is CASSPSQGALQPQHF. The CDR3 region has the DNA TGTGCCAGCTCCCCTTCGCAGGGGGCATTGCAGCCCCAGCATTTT.